The T cell receptor beta chain described here comes from a study of CD8 T cells in Susac syndrome (dated by TCRdb to 2018 to 2020). With regard to the full study: Repertoire sequencing was used to test whether CD8+ T cell activation and differentiation in Susac syndrome was antigen driven. Overall study results and their limits: The study acknowledged that relatively few individuals were included in the TCR sequencing and HLA analysis.

V is clipped by 2 bases and J by 0 bases, and the sequence between their germline boundaries is 9 bases long. CDR1 SGHDT and CDR2 YYEEEE are derived from the germline V gene. The CDR3 holds 15 amino acids from the cysteine to the phenylalanine. Only CDR3 DNA remains: 45 bases, in frame from the first base. Peripheral blood CD8+ and CD4+ T cells from healthy donors, Susac syndrome patients and multiple sclerosis patients were profiled by high-throughput TCR beta sequencing. Healthy donors were included as age- and sex-matched controls. Bulk CD8+ and CD4+ T cells were purified by magnetic negative isolation, while CD8+ TEMRA cells were enriched using FACS. Blood was drawn into EDTA tubes, processed within 24 hours, and PBMCs were isolated by density gradient centrifugation. PBMCs destined for TCR sequencing were cryopreserved in liquid nitrogen and later thawed in a 37 °C water bath. The sorted or isolated CD4+, CD8+ and CD8+ TEMRA cells had a purity of 90% or higher.

Points on this clonotype: It has no known antigen specificity. Base qualities are not recorded, but no much larger clone differs from it by a single base.

RNA was extracted using the RNeasy kit, and roughly 0.5 to 1 microgram was reverse transcribed with random hexamers. The immunoSEQ multiplex PCR assay, which covers 54 Vbeta and 13 Jbeta segments, was used to amplify TCR beta CDR3 regions. PCR amplification bias was corrected by using a synthetic template baseline for primer optimization and computational correction. The published analysis was carried out like this. Only productive sequences were kept, with reads annotated to V, D and J genes according to IMGT and analyzed in immunoSEQ Analyzer. To calculate clonality, Shannon entropy was normalized by log2 of the number of productive unique sequences and then subtracted from one. For each patient and control, public and private clones were evaluated among the 100 most prevalent clones. A clone was defined as Susac-specific if it was absent from the healthy and MS cohorts, from 950 to 1,300 published viral clones and from other ImmuneACCESS disease sequences. The public reads were quality trimmed at Q25 with fastp and then assembled into clones with MiXCR by TCRdb, keeping productive beta chains. Each CDR3 protein gets just one entry, which takes the most common genes and DNA from the rows behind it. TCRdb, not the authors, supplied the V and J calls. Recorded for this sample are 150,000 to 200,000 distinct CDR3 sequences; about 95% of them occurred a single time. More than 0.12% of the sample goes to the ten largest clones.

The sample was CD4+ T cells from PBMCs. The receptor was derived from a human donor in good health. In this chain, TRBV5-6 is recombined with TRBJ1-3; matching of 5 bases hints at TRBD1 as the D gene. Here the CDR3 is given as CASSFGGTSGNTIYF. In nucleotide form, the sequence is TGTGCCAGCAGCTTCGGGGGAACCTCTGGAAACACCATATATTTT. Supplemented by the reference TRBV5-6 and TRBJ1-3 proteins around the CDR3, the complete variable domain is DAGVTQSPTHLIKTRGQQVTLRCSPKSGHDTVSWYQQALGQGPQFIFQYYEEEERQRGNFPDRFSGHQFPNYSSELNVNALLLGDSALYLCASSFGGTSGNTIYFGEGSWLTVV.